This T cell receptor beta chain was profiled in a study of cytotoxic CD8 clonotypes in ibrutinib-treated CLL (dated by TCRdb to the early 2020s). At the level of the whole study: The cohort was composed of 10 to 11 relapsed/refractory and approximately 16 treatment-naive patients; IGHV unmutated status was identified in some 17 patients. Cryopreserved peripheral blood mononuclear cells were obtained before treatment, at response, and at either sustained remission or disease progression. On average, each sample had roughly 260,000 productive templates and tens of thousands of productive rearrangements. Longitudinal samples were obtainable from about 30% of the roughly 86 participants in the trial. Responses were partial in 24 patients and complete in 2; after median about 5.5 years follow-up, about 14 stayed in remission and some twelve progressed. Response samples were obtained after a median of 12 months of treatment, with a range of about 6 to 36 months. The full study reports these points: Lymph node repertoires were not examined, and the timing of sampling was not matched between patients in sustained remission and those whose disease progressed. Baseline clonality exceeded that of age-matched healthy donors and correlated strongly with circulating CD8+ T-cell counts. At ibrutinib response clonality went up, during sustained remission it held steady, and at progression it dropped back toward baseline. Public clonotypes were rare and either shrank or stayed stable during treatment, and the rise in clonality at ibrutinib response reflected expansion of private clonotypes.

Roughly 2 micrograms of genomic DNA were extracted from cryopreserved PBMCs for TCR beta library preparation. Longitudinal blood samples from CLL patients on ibrutinib monotherapy were analyzed using high-throughput TCR beta sequencing. The patients were enrolled in a single-center, open-label phase 2 trial of ibrutinib monotherapy. The CDR3 has 14 amino acids, counting the end cysteine and phenylalanine. The retained sequence is limited to the CDR3, 42 bases, with the frame set at the first base. On a MiSeq, deep resolution sequencing aimed for a depth between 1 in 1 million and 1 in 200,000 T cells, with each clonotype covered around 10x on average. The immunoSEQ hsTCRB Kit was used to generate TCR beta libraries. On the authors' methods: Data were analyzed with ImmunoSEQ Data Assistant and ImmunoSEQ Analyzer, with V, D and J genes assigned per IMGT definitions. Clonality was computed as one minus normalized Shannon entropy of productive rearrangement frequencies, ranging from 0 to 1. Public clonotype analysis was restricted to overrepresented clonotypes comprising at least 0.05% of each patient's repertoire. Thirteen age-matched healthy donor repertoires from immuneACCESS were used as controls for clonality. TCRdb took over this immuneACCESS table, retaining in-frame rearrangements with V and J assigned. Such tables are incomplete; in checked studies, under half of the missing clones stem from an unresolved V gene, and the remainder is unexplained. V, J and clone size derive from that table, while D and trimming were established from the DNA sequence. The sample contains around 310,000 clones, more than 65% of them found a single time. Approximately 7% of the sample belongs to the ten largest clones.

About this clone itself: Which antigen it targets is not known. One base away there is no much larger clone; base qualities are not given.

The V and J genes are TRBV21-1 and TRBJ2-4. TRBV21-1 is marked as a pseudogene. This TCR was sampled from a human donor with chronic lymphocytic leukemia. Source: PBMCs, taken before ibrutinib treatment. The sequenced DNA is TGTGCCAGCAGCAAAAGGAGCAGGAAAAACATTCAGTACTTC. It translates as CASSKRSRKNIQYF.